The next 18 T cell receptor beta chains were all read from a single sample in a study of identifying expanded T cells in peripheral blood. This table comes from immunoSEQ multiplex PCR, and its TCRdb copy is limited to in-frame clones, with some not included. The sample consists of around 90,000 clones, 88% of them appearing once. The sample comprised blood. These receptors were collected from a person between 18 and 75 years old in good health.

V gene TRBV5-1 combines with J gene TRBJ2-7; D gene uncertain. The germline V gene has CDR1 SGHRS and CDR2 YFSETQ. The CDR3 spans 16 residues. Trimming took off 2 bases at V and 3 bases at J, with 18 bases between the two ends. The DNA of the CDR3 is TGCGCCAGCAGCTTCTTTCCCTCGGACGCCGGCTACGAGCAGTACTTC. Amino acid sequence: CASSFFPSDAGYEQYF.

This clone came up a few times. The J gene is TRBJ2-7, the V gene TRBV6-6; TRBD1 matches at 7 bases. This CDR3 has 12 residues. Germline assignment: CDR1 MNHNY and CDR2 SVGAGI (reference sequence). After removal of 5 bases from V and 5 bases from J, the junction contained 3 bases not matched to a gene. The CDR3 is CASSRTGDEQYF. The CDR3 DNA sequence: TGTGCCAGCAGTCGAACAGGGGACGAGCAGTACTTC.

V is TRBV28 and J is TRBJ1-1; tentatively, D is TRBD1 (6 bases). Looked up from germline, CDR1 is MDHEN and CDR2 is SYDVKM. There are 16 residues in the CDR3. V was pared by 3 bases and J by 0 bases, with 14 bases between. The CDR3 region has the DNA TGTGCCAGCAGTTTTACCCCGGGACAACTGAACACTGAAGCTTTCTTT. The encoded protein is CASSFTPGQLNTEAFF.

The CDR3 coding sequence is TGTGCCAGCAGTTTATCGGTTCACATTACGGGGCACTATGGCTACACCTTC. Translating it yields CASSLSVHITGHYGYTF. This chain links TRBV27 with TRBJ1-2; a weak D match, TRBD1 (5 bases). The CDR3 is 17 amino acids. The germline V gene has CDR1 MNHEY and CDR2 SMNVEV (reference sequence). The V and J ends lost 0 bases and 3 bases respectively, with 17 bases between them.

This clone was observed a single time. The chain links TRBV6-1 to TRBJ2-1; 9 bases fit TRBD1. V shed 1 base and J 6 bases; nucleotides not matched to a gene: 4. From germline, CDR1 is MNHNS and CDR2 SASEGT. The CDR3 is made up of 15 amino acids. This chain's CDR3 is CASSEDRGQGNEQFF. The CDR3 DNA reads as TGTGCCAGCAGTGAAGACAGGGGGCAGGGCAATGAGCAGTTCTTC.

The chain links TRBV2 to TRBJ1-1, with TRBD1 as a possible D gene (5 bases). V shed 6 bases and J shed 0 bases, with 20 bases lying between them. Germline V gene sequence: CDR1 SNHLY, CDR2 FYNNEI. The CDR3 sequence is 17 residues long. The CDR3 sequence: CASSETMTDYMNTEAFF. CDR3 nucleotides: TGTGCCAGCAGCGAGACCATGACAGATTACATGAACACTGAAGCTTTCTTT.

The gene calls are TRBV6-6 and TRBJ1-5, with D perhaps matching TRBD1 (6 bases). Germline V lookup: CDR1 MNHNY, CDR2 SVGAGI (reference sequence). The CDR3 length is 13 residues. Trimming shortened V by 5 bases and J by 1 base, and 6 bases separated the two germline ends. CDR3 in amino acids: CASSRGSNQPQHF. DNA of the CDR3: TGTGCCAGCAGTAGGGGGAGCAATCAGCCCCAGCATTTT.

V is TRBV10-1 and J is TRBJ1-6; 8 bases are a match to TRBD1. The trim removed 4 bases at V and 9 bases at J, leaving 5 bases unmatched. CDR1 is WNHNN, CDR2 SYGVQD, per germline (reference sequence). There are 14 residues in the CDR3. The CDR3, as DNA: TGCGCCAGCAGTGGGGGACAGGAAAGTTCACCCCTCCACTTT. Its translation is CASSGGQESSPLHF.

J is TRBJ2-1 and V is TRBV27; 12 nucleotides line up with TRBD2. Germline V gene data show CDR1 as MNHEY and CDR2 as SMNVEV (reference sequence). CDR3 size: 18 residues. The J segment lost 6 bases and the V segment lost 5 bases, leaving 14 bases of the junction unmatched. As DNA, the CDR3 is TGTGCCAGCAGTCCACCCCTCCTGACTAGCGGGAGCGGCAATGAGCAGTTCTTC. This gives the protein CASSPPLLTSGSGNEQFF.

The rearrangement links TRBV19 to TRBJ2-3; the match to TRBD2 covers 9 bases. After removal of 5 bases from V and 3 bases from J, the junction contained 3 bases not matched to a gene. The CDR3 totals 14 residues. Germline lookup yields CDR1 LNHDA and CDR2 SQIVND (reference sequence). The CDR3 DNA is TGTGCCAGTAGTCCGGGACTAGCAACAGATACGCAGTATTTT. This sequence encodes CASSPGLATDTQYF.

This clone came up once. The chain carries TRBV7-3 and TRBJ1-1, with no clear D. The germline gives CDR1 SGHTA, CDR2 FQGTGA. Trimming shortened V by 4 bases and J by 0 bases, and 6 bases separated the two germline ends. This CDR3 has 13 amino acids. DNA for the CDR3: TGTGCCAGCAGCTCCACTTTGAACACTGAAGCTTTCTTT. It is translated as CASSSTLNTEAFF. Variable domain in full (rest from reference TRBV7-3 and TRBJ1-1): GAGVSQTPSNKVTEKGKYVELRCDPISGHTALYWYRQSLGQGPEFLIYFQGTGAADDSGLPNDRFFAVRPEGSVSTLKIQRTERGDSAVYLCASSSTLNTEAFFGQGTRLTVV.

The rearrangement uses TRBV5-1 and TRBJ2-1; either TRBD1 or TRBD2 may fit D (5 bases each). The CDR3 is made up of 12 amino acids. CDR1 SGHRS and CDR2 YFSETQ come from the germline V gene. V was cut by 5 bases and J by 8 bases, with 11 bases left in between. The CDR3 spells CASSFGGDEQFF. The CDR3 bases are TGCGCCAGCAGTTTTGGGGGTGATGAGCAGTTCTTC. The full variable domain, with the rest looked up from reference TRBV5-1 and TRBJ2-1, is KAGVTQTPRYLIKTRGQQVTLSCSPISGHRSVSWYQQTPGQGLQFLFEYFSETQRNKGNFPGRFSGRQFSNSRSEMNVSTLELGDSALYLCASSFGGDEQFFGPGTRLTVL.

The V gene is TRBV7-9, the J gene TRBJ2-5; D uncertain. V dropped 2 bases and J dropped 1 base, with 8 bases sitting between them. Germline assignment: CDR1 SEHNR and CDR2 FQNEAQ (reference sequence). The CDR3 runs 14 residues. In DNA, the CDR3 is TGTGCCAGCAGCTTAACGGCCTTCCAAGAGACCCAGTACTTC. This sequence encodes CASSLTAFQETQYF.

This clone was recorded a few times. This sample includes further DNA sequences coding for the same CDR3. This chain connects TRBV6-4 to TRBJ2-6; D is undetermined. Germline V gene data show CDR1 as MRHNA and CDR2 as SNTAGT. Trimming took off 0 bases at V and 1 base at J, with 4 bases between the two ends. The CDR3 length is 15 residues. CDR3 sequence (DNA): TGTGCCAGCAGTGACTCGGGGTCTGGGGCCAACGTCCTGACTTTC. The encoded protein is CASSDSGSGANVLTF.

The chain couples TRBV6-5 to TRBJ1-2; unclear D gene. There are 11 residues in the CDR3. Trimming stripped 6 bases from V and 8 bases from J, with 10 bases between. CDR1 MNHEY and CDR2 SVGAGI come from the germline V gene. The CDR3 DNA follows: TGTGCCAGCAGGGATGACATCGGCTACACCTTC. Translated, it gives CASRDDIGYTF.

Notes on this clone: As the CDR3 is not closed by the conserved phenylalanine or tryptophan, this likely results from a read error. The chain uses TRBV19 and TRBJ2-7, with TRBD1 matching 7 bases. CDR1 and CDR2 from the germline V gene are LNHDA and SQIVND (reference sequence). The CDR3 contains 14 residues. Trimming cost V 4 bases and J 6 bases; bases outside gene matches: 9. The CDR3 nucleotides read TGTGCCAGTAGTAGGCAGGGGGAATCGCGCGAGCAGTACCTC. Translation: CASSRQGESREQYL.

The CDR3: CASSLLTGSNQPQHF. CDR3 in DNA: TGTGCCAGCAGCTTACTTACAGGGAGCAATCAGCCCCAGCATTTT. The genes are TRBV7-8 and TRBJ1-5; D might be TRBD1 (6 bases). V was clipped by 2 bases and J by 1 base, with 9 bases between them. CDR1 and CDR2 (germline): SGHVS, FQNEAQ. The CDR3 consists of 15 residues.

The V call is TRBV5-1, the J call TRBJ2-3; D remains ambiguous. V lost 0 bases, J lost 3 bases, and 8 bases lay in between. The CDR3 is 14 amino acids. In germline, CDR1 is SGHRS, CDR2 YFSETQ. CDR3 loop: CASSLVGATDTQYF. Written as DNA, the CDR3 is TGCGCCAGCAGCTTGGTAGGAGCAACAGATACGCAGTATTTT.